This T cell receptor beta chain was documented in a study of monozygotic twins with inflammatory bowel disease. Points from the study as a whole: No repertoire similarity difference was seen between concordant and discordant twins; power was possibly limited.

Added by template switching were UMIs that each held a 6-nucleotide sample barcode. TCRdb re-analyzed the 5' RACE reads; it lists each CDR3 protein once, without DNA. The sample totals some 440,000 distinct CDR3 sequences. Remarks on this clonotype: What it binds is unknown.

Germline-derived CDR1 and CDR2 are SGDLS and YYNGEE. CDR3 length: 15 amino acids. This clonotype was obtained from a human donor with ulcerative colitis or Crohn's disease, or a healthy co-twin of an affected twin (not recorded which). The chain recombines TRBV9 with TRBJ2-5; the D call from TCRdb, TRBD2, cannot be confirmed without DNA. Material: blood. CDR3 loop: CASSSRDSRRETQYF.